This T cell receptor beta chain was documented in a study of CXCR3-negative and CXCR3-positive naive CD8 T cells. Study-level points and caveats: Comparably high diversity marked both naive subsets, whereas memory CD8+ cells had much lower diversity.

5' RACE with UMI labels generated the TRB cDNA libraries. TCRdb reworked the 5' RACE reads into one entry per CDR3 protein, no DNA. This table holds over 20,000 distinct CDR3 sequences. A CD45RO-CCR7+CD27+CD95- phenotype identified naive CD8+ T cells. On this clonotype: Its antigen is not known.

This clonotype was sampled from a human donor in good health. Some clones in this sample may be carry-over from other donors' samples. Sequenced sample: naive CXCR3- CD8+ T cells from blood. Regarding subset: CD45RO-CCR7+CD27+CD95- naive CD8+ T cells lacking CXCR3 (TNR3-).

CDR3 sequence reads: CASSDPDSFGNTGELFF. The chain uses TRBV6-4 and TRBJ2-2. The CDR3 is made up of 17 amino acids. Germline V lookup: CDR1 MRHNA, CDR2 SNTAGT.